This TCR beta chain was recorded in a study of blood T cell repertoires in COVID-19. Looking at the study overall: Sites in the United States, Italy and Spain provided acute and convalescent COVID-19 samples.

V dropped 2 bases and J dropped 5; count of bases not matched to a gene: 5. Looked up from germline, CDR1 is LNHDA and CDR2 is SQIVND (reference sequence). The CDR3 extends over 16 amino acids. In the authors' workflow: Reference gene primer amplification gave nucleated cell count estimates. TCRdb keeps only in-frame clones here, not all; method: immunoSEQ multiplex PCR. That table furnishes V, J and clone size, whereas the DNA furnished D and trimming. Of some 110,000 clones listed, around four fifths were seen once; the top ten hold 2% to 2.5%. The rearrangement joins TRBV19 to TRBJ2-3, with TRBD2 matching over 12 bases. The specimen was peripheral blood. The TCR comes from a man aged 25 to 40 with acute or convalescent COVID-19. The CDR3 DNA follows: TGTGCCAGTAGTATACTGCCTAGCGGGGGGGGAGATACGCAGTATTTT. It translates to CASSILPSGGGDTQYF. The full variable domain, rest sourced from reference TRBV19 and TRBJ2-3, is DGGITQSPKYLFRKEGQNVTLSCEQNLNHDAMYWYRQDPGQGLRLIYYSQIVNDFQKGDIAEGYSVSREKKESFPLTVTSAQKNPTAFYLCASSILPSGGGDTQYFGPGTRLTVL.